This TCR beta chain was obtained from a study of blood T cell repertoires in COVID-19. Looking at the study overall: Acute-phase and convalescent COVID-19 samples originated in the United States, Italy and Spain. Sample material is recorded as cDNA or gDNA derived from T cells, B-cell-depleted T cells, or PBMCs.

Methods used by the authors: Counts of nucleated cells, estimated from reference gene primer amplification, were obtained. The protocol was immunoSEQ multiplex PCR, while the TCRdb copy is restricted to in-frame clones and leaves out a portion. V, J and clone size are taken as reported in that table, and D and trimming were inferred from the DNA itself. The sample consists of a few hundred thousand clones, 75% to 90% of them appearing once. The table lists this clone with a few counts. The receptor was derived from a woman aged 18-29 years with acute or convalescent COVID-19. The specimen sequenced was peripheral blood.

This chain's CDR3 is CASSETGTGMAYEQYF. The CDR3 DNA is TGTGCCAGCAGCGAAACCGGGACAGGGATGGCCTACGAGCAGTACTTC. The chain is built from TRBV5-4 and TRBJ2-7; 9 bases line up with TRBD1. V dropped 4 bases and J dropped 2; count of bases not matched to a gene: 10. Per germline, CDR1 SGHNT and CDR2 YYREEE (reference sequence). CDR3 size: 16 residues. The full variable domain, rest sourced from reference TRBV5-4 and TRBJ2-7, is ETGVTQSPTHLIKTRGQQVTLRCSSQSGHNTVSWYQQALGQGPQFIFQYYREEENGRGNFPPRFSGLQFPNYSSELNVNALELDDSALYLCASSETGTGMAYEQYFGPGTRLTVT.